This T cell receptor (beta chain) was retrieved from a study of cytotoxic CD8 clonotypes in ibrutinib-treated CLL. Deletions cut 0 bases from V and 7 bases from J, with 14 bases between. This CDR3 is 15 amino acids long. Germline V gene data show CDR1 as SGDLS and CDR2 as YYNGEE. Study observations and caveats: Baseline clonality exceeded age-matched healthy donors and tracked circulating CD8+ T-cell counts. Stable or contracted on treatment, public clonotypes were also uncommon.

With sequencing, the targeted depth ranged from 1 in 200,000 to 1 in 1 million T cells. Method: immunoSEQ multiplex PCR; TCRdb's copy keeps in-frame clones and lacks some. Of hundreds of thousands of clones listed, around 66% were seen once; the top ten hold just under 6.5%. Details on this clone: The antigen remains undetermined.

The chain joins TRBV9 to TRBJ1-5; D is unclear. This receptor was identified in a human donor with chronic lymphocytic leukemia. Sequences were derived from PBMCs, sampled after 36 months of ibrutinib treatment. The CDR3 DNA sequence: TGTGCCAGCAGCGTAGACATCGCGATGGGGCAGCCCCAGCATTTT. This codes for CASSVDIAMGQPQHF.